What follows are 21 T cell receptor beta chains derived from one specimen sequenced in a study of T cell responses to AZD1222 COVID-19 vaccine. Some clones are missing from TCRdb's copy, which holds only in-frame ones; the method was immunoSEQ multiplex PCR. The sample holds 120,000 to 150,000 clones; more than 70% are singletons and the top ten take 5% to 6%. Here the sequenced sample was peripheral blood, taken 28 days after the second AZD1222 dose. These receptors were taken from an adult who received the AZD1222 COVID-19 vaccine.

The chain combines TRBV7-9 with TRBJ1-3, with no clear D. CDR3 size: 12 residues. The germline V and J ends were trimmed by 7 bases and 8 bases, with 12 bases remaining between them. Germline lookup yields CDR1 SEHNR and CDR2 FQNEAQ (reference sequence). Here the CDR3 DNA reads TGTGCCAGCACTCCTCCGGTGTACACCATATATTTT. Protein product: CASTPPVYTIYF.

This clone was picked up a small number of times. V gene TRBV4-1 combines with J gene TRBJ1-6, with TRBD1 as a possible D gene (6 bases). Trimming pared 1 base from V and 6 bases from J, leaving 16 bases between. The CDR3 has 17 residues. Germline V gene lookup returns CDR1 MGHRA and CDR2 YSYEKL. The CDR3 protein is CASSQVDRGWGNSPLHF. The CDR3 nucleotides are TGCGCCAGCAGCCAAGTGGACAGAGGATGGGGTAATTCACCCCTCCACTTT.

The V gene is TRBV7-7, the J gene TRBJ2-3; D may be TRBD1 (6 bases). This CDR3 is 13 amino acids long. Germline V gene lookup returns CDR1 SSHAT and CDR2 FNYEAQ (reference sequence). With 5 bases removed from V and 6 bases from J, the gap between germline ends came to 12 bases. The CDR3 DNA follows: TGTGCCAGCAGCCGACAGGTTGGGGATACGCAGTATTTT. Translation gives CASSRQVGDTQYF. The variable domain in full, with the rest retrieved from reference TRBV7-7 and TRBJ2-3, is GAGVSQSPRYKVTKRGQDVTLRCDPISSHATLYWYQQALGQGPEFLTYFNYEAQPDKSGLPSDRFSAERPEGSISTLTIQRTEQRDSAMYRCASSRQVGDTQYFGPGTRLTVL.

The chain uses TRBV14 and TRBJ2-2, with 7 bases identical to TRBD1. CDR3 size: 16 residues. Trimming removed 4 bases from V and 1 base from J; junction bases left unmatched: 6. Looked up from germline, CDR1 is SGHDN and CDR2 is FVKESK. The CDR3 is CASSRLGQENTGELFF. The CDR3 region has the DNA TGTGCCAGCAGCCGACTCGGACAGGAGAACACCGGGGAGCTGTTTTTT. Using reference TRBV14 and TRBJ2-2 for the parts outside the CDR3, the full variable domain is EAGVTQFPSHSVIEKGQTVTLRCDPISGHDNLYWYRRVMGKEIKFLLHFVKESKQDESGMPNNRFLAERTGGTYSTLKVQPAELEDSGVYFCASSRLGQENTGELFFGEGSRLTVL.

The chain couples TRBV11-2 to TRBJ1-3; 7 bases are a match to TRBD1. There are 17 residues in the CDR3. Germline V lookup: CDR1 SGHAT, CDR2 FQNNGV. Losses at the gene ends were 5 bases for V and 0 bases for J; bases not matched to a gene: 10. CDR3 amino acids: CASSLRDSLYSGNTIYF. CDR3 nucleotide sequence: TGTGCCAGCAGCCTCCGGGACAGCCTCTACTCTGGAAACACCATATATTTT. Combining the CDR3 with reference TRBV11-2 and TRBJ1-3 gives the whole variable domain EAGVAQSPRYKIIEKRQSVAFWCNPISGHATLYWYQQILGQGPKLLIQFQNNGVVDDSQLPKDRFSAERLKGVDSTLKIQPAKLEDSAVYLCASSLRDSLYSGNTIYFGEGSWLTVV.

J is TRBJ1-1 and V is TRBV5-8; tentatively, D is TRBD1 (6 bases). Trimming stripped 7 bases from V and 5 bases from J, with 18 bases between. CDR1 SGHTS and CDR2 YDEGEE come from the germline V gene. CDR3 length equals 14 residues. The CDR3 here is CASLHGGLGTEAFF. The CDR3 DNA follows: TGTGCCAGCCTTCACGGGGGCCTGGGAACTGAAGCTTTCTTT.

This chain joins TRBV27 and TRBJ1-6, with unresolved D. The CDR3 is 13 residues long. Germline-derived CDR1 and CDR2 are MNHEY and SMNVEV (reference sequence). The V end was cut by 3 bases, the J end by 10 bases, with 10 bases between. CDR3: CASSLRRESPLHF. The CDR3 region has the DNA TGTGCCAGCAGTTTGAGGAGGGAGTCACCCCTCCACTTT.

The rearrangement joins TRBV5-1 to TRBJ2-3; tentative D call: TRBD2 (6 bases). V gave up 0 bases and J gave up 4 bases, with 12 bases separating them. Germline V gene data show CDR1 as SGHRS and CDR2 as YFSETQ. There are 15 residues in the CDR3. The chain's CDR3 is CASSLAWAGSDTQYF. DNA for the CDR3: TGCGCCAGCAGCTTGGCTTGGGCGGGGTCAGATACGCAGTATTTT. Drawing the rest from reference TRBV5-1 and TRBJ2-3, the complete variable domain is KAGVTQTPRYLIKTRGQQVTLSCSPISGHRSVSWYQQTPGQGLQFLFEYFSETQRNKGNFPGRFSGRQFSNSRSEMNVSTLELGDSALYLCASSLAWAGSDTQYFGPGTRLTVL.

CDR3 amino acids: CASSPVQGNQPQHF. As DNA, the CDR3 is TGTGCCAGCTCACCGGTACAGGGGAATCAGCCCCAGCATTTT. V usage is TRBV18 and J usage is TRBJ1-5; TRBD1 matches 7 bases. CDR3 length: 14 residues. The V gene end was trimmed by 3 bases and the J gene end by 4 bases; junction bases not matched to a gene: 3. Germline CDR1 and CDR2: KGHSH and LQKENI.

CDR3 amino acids: CASRSGYTEAFF. The CDR3 nucleotides are TGTGCCAGCAGGTCCGGCTACACTGAAGCTTTCTTT. This chain joins TRBV4-2 and TRBJ1-1; no clear D gene. Germline V gives CDR1 LGHNA, CDR2 YNFKEQ. The V end lost 6 bases, the J end lost 3 bases, and 8 bases lay between the germline ends. The CDR3 consists of 12 residues.

This clone has more than one count but fewer than ten. The chain links TRBV12-3 or TRBV12-4 to TRBJ1-4; D unclear. CDR3 length equals 10 residues. The germline V and J ends were trimmed by 8 bases and 7 bases, with 5 bases remaining between them. The CDR3 sequence: CASGSEKLFF. CDR3 nucleotide sequence: TGTGCCAGCGGCAGTGAAAAACTGTTTTTT.

The chain employs TRBV7-9 and TRBJ1-1; D unresolved. The CDR3 has 13 amino acids. Per the germline V gene, CDR1 is SEHNR and CDR2 is FQNEAQ (reference sequence). V was clipped by 1 base and J by 4 bases, with 7 bases between them. The CDR3 nucleotides read TGTGCCAGCAGCTTAGGGGCCTCCACTGAAGCTTTCTTT. Its protein product is CASSLGASTEAFF.

The rearrangement uses TRBV12-3 or TRBV12-4 and TRBJ2-5; D ambiguous. This CDR3 is 13 amino acids long. V was pared by 4 bases and J by 5 bases, with 11 bases between. This chain's CDR3 is CASSWLLRETQYF. The CDR3 nucleotides read TGTGCCAGCAGTTGGTTGCTTCGGGAGACCCAGTACTTC.

This sequence joins TRBV5-1 and TRBJ1-3; no reliable D call. Trimming took off 4 bases at V and 4 bases at J, with 15 bases between the two ends. The CDR3 runs to 15 residues. The V gene's germline CDR1 is SGHRS and CDR2 YFSETQ. CDR3 nucleotide sequence: TGCGCCAGCAGCCAGGAGGGATACGGGGGAAACACCATATATTTT. Amino acids: CASSQEGYGGNTIYF.

The CDR3 DNA reads as TGTGCCAGCAAGGCGGGGGCGGCCACTGAAGCTTTCTTT. Encoded protein: CASKAGAATEAFF. The rearrangement uses TRBV2 and TRBJ1-1; D perhaps matches TRBD1 (6 bases). Trimming cost V 7 bases and J 4 bases, with 13 bases left between them. The CDR3 sequence is 13 residues long. CDR1 is SNHLY and CDR2 is FYNNEI in the germline V gene.

The chain employs TRBV9 and TRBJ2-1, with unresolved D. The CDR3 spans 12 residues. Germline V lookup: CDR1 SGDLS, CDR2 YYNGEE. V shed 3 bases and J shed 10 bases, with 11 bases lying between them. In DNA, the CDR3 is TGTGCCAGCAGCGACCCATTCAGGGAGCAGTTCTTC. Translating gives CASSDPFREQFF.

This chain joins TRBV11-2 and TRBJ2-5, with 9 bases that match TRBD2. This CDR3 is built from 15 residues. The J segment lost 2 bases and the V segment lost 1 base, leaving 2 bases of the junction unmatched. CDR1 is SGHAT and CDR2 is FQNNGV in the germline V gene. The DNA of the CDR3 is TGTGCCAGCAGCTTAGGTACTAGCGGGCAAGAGACCCAGTACTTC. This translates into CASSLGTSGQETQYF.

The gene calls are TRBV12-3 or TRBV12-4 and TRBJ2-7; D remains ambiguous. The CDR3 consists of 12 residues. Trimming removed 0 bases at V and 4 bases at J, with 4 bases between. CDR3 protein: CASSLASYEQYF. The CDR3 bases are TGTGCCAGCAGTTTAGCTAGTTACGAGCAGTACTTC.

This clone was picked up many times. The CDR3 spells CAWTTGGDHGELFF. The CDR3 DNA sequence: TGTGCCTGGACCACTGGGGGGGACCACGGGGAGCTGTTTTTT. This chain links TRBV30 with TRBJ2-2, with 7 positions matching TRBD2. V was pared by 4 bases and J by 7 bases, with 9 bases of the junction left unmatched. The CDR3 is 14 residues long. Germline assignment: CDR1 GTSNPN and CDR2 SVGIG (reference sequence). The variable domain in full, with the rest retrieved from reference TRBV30 and TRBJ2-2, is SQTIHQWPATLVQPVGSPLSLECTVEGTSNPNLYWYRQAAGRGLQLLFYSVGIGQISSEVPQNLSASRPQDRQFILSSKKLLLSDSGFYLCAWTTGGDHGELFFGEGSRLTVL.

The V gene is TRBV27, the J gene TRBJ2-1; TRBD2 matches at 7 bases. The CDR3 is made up of 14 amino acids. V lost 3 bases to trimming and J lost 8 bases; unmatched junction nucleotides: 7. Looked up from germline, CDR1 is MNHEY and CDR2 is SMNVEV (reference sequence). The CDR3 loop reads CASSFAAGTDEQFF. CDR3 nucleotides: TGTGCCAGCAGTTTTGCAGCGGGGACGGATGAGCAGTTCTTC.

The J gene is TRBJ1-2, the V gene TRBV18; D is unresolved. The V gene's germline CDR1 is KGHSH and CDR2 LQKENI. The CDR3 runs to 13 residues. The CDR3 spells CATSGLLNYGYTF. The CDR3 DNA sequence: TGTGCTACGTCAGGACTCTTGAACTATGGCTACACCTTC.